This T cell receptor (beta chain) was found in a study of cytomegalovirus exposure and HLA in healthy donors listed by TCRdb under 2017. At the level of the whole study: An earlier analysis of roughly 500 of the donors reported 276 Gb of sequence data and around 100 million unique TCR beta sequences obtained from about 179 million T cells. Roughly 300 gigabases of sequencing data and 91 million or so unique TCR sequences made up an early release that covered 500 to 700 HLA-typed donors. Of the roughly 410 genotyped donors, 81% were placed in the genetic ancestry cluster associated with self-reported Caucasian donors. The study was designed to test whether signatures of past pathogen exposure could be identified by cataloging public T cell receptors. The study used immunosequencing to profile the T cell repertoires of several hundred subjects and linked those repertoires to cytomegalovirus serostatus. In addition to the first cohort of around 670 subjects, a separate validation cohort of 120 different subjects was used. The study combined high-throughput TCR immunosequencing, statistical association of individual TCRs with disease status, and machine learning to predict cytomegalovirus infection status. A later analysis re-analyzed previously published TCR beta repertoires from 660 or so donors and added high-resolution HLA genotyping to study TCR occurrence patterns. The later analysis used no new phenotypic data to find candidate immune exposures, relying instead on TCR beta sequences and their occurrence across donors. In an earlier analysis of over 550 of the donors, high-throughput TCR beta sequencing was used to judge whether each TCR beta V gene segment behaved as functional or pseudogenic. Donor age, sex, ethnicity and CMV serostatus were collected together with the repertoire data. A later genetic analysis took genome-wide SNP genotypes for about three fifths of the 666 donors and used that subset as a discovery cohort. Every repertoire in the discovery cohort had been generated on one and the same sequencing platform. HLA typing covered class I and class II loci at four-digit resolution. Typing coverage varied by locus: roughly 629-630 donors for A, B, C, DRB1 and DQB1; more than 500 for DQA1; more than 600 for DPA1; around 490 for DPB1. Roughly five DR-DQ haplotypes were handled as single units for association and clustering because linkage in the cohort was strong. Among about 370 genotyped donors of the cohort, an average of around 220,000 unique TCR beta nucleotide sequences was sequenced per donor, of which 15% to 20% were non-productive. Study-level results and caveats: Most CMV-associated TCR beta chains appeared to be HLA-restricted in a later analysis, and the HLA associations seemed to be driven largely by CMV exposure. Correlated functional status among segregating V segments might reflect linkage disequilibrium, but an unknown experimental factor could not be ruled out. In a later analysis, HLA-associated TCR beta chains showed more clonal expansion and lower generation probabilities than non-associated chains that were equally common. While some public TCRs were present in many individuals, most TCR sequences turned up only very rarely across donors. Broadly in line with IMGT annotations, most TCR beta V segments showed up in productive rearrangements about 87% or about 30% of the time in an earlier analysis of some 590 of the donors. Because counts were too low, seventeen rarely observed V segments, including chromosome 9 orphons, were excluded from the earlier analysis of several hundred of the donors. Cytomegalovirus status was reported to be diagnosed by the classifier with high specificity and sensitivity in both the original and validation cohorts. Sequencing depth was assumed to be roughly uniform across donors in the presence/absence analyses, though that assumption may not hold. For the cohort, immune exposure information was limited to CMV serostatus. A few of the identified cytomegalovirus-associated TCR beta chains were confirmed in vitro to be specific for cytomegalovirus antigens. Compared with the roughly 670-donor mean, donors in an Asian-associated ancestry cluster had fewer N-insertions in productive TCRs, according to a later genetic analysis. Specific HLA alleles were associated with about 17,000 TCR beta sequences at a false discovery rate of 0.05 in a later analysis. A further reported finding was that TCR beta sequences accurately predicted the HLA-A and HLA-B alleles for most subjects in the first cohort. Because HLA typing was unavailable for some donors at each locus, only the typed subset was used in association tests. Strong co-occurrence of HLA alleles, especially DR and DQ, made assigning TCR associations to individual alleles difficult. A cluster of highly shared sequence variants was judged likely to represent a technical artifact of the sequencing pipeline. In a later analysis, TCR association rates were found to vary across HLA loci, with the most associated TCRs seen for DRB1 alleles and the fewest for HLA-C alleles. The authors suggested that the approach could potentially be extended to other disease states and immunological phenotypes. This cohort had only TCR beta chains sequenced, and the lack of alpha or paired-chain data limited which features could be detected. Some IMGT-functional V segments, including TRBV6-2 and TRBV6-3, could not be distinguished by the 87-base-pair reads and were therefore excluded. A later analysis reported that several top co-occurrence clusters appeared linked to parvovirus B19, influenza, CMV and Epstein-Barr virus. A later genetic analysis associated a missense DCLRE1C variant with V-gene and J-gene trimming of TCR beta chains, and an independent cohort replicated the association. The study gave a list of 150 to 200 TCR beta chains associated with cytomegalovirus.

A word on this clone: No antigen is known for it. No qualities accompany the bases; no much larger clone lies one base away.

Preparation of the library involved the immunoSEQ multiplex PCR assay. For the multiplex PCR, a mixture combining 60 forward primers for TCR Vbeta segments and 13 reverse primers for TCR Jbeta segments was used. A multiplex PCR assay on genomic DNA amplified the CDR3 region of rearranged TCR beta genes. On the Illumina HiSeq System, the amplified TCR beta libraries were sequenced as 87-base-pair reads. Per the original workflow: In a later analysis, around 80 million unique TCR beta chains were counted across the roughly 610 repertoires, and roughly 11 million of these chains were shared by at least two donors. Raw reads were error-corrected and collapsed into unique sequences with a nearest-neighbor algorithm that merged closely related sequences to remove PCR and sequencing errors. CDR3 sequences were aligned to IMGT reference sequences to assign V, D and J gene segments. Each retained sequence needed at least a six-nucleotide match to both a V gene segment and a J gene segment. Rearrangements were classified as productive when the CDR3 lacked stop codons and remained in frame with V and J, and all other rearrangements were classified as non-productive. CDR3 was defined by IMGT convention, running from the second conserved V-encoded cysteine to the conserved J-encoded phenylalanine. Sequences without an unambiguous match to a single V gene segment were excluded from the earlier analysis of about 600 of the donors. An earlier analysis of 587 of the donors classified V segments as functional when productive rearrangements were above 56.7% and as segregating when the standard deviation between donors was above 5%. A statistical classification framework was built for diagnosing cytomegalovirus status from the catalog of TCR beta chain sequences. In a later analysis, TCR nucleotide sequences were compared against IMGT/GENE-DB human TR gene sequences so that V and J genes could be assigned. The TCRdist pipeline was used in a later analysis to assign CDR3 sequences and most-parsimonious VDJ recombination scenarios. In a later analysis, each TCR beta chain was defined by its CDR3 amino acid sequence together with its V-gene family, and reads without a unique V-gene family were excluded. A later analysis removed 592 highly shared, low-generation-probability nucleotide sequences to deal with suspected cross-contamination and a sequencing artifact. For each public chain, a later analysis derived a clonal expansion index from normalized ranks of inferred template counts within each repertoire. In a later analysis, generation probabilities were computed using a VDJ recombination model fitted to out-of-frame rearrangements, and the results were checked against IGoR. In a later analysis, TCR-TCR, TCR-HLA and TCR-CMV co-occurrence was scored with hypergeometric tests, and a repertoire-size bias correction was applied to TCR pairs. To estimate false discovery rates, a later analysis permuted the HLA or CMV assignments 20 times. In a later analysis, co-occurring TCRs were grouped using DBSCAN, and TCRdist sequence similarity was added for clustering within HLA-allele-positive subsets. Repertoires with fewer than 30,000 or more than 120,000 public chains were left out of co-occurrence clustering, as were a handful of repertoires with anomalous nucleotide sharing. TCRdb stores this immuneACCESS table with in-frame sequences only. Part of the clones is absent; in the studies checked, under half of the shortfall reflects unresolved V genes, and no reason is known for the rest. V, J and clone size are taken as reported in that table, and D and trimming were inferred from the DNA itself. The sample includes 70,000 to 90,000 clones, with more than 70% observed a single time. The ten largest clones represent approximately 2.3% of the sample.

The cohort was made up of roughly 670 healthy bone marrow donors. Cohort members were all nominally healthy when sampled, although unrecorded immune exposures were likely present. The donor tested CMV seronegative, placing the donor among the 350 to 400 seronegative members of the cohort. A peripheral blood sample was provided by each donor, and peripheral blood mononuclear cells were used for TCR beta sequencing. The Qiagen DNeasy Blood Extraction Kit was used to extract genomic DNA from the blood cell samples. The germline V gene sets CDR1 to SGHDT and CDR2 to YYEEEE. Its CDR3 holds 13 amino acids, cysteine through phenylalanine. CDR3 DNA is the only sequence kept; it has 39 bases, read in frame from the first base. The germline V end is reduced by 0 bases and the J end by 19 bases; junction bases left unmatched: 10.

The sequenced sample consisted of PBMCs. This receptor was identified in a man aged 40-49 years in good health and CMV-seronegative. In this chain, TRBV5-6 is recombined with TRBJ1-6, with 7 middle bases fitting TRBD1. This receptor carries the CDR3 CASSLGTGTARHF. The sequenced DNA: TGTGCCAGCAGCTTGGGGACAGGTACGGCGCGGCACTTT.